The 30 T cell receptor beta chains reported below all come from one sample, sequenced in a study of graft-versus-host responses after intestinal transplantation (dated by TCRdb to the early 2020s). The library was prepared using the immunoSEQ multiplex PCR assay. TCRdb's version of the immuneACCESS table is confined to in-frame rearrangements and falls short of the full clone set. An unresolved V gene accounts for under half of the shortfall where checked; the remainder is of unknown origin. The table for this sample lists some 7,000 clones; 30% to 40% of them were counted only once. The ten largest clones add up to roughly 3.5% of the sample. What the time point label conveys for this sample: cells obtained before transplantation from donor or recipient. In mixed lymphocyte reactions, 200,000 CFSE-labeled pre-transplant responders were plated with 200,000 irradiated violet-dye-labeled stimulators and cultured for 6 days.

Here the sequenced sample was alloreactive CD8+ T cells from a mixed lymphocyte reaction culture, taken before transplantation. What the cell subset or site label conveys for this sample: CFSE-low proliferating T cells sorted from approximately 6-day pre-transplant mixed lymphocyte reaction (GvH or HvG direction). The source is a human patient who was an organ donor for intestinal transplantation.

V is TRBV28 and J is TRBJ1-5; D not certain. Germline CDR1 is MDHEN and CDR2 is SYDVKM. The V end lost 0 bases, the J end lost 8 bases, and 14 bases lay between the germline ends. CDR3 length equals 15 residues. The CDR3 DNA is TGTGCCAGCAGTTTATGGATCTACTTTAGAGAGCCCCAGCATTTT. It encodes CASSLWIYFREPQHF.

This clone is judged medium-sized. This sequence joins TRBV19 and TRBJ2-7; 9 bases fit TRBD2. Germline-derived CDR1 and CDR2 are LNHDA and SQIVND (reference sequence). Trimming cost V 2 bases and J 3 bases; bases outside gene matches: 5. CDR3 length equals 15 residues. The CDR3 sequence: CASSISSGEIYEQYF. In DNA, the CDR3 is TGTGCCAGTAGTATATCTAGCGGGGAGATCTACGAGCAGTACTTC.

Of note for this clone: A much larger clone lies a single base off, so this may be a read error. The chain carries TRBV6-5 and TRBJ1-1; D may be TRBD1 (6 bases). This CDR3 comprises 16 residues. Germline-derived CDR1 and CDR2 are MNHEY and SVGAGI. The CDR3 loop is CASSYTGSTGNTGAFF. DNA of the CDR3: TGTGCCAGCAGTTACACAGGGTCAACCGGGAACACTGGAGCTTTCTTT.

This clone was counted between two and nine times. V and J are TRBV29-1 and TRBJ1-2, with D maybe TRBD1 (6 bases). This CDR3 spans 13 amino acids. Germline assignment: CDR1 SQVTM and CDR2 ANQGSEA. V was shortened by 6 bases and J by 0 bases, with 11 bases between the two germline ends. In DNA, the CDR3 is TGCAGCGTCACGACAGGAACTAACTATGGCTACACCTTC. Protein sequence: CSVTTGTNYGYTF.

The rearrangement uses TRBV29-1 and TRBJ2-5; unclear D gene. The V and J ends lost 4 bases and 5 bases respectively, with 11 bases between them. CDR3 size: 12 residues. The germline V gene encodes CDR1 SQVTM and CDR2 ANQGSEA. The DNA for the CDR3 is TGCAGCGTTGCAGGATGGTGGGAGACCCAGTACTTC. This sequence encodes CSVAGWWETQYF.

DNA for the CDR3: TGTGCCAGCAGTGTGCTGAGACAGGGGAGACAAGAGACCCAGTACTTC. Translating it yields CASSVLRQGRQETQYF. The V call is TRBV2, the J call TRBJ2-5; 8 nucleotides match TRBD1. The trim removed 4 bases at V and 2 bases at J, leaving 9 bases unmatched. Germline V gives CDR1 SNHLY, CDR2 FYNNEI. CDR3 length: 16 residues.

This rearrangement joins TRBV4-2 to TRBJ1-6; 7 bases agree with TRBD1. J gave up 4 bases and V 2 bases, and 11 bases lay outside the gene matches. The length of the CDR3 is 18 residues. In germline, CDR1 is LGHNA, CDR2 YNFKEQ. CDR3 loop: CASSQPGQEGLYNSPLHF. The CDR3 region has the DNA TGTGCCAGCAGCCAACCAGGACAGGAGGGACTGTATAATTCACCCCTCCACTTT.

In DNA form, the CDR3 reads TGTGCCAGCAGTTTGGGGGGGTACGAGCAGTACTTC. It specifies CASSLGGYEQYF. The chain is built from TRBV27 and TRBJ2-7, with TRBD2 matching 7 bases. V lost 3 bases to trimming and J lost 4 bases; unmatched junction nucleotides: 0. The CDR3 covers 12 residues. Germline V gives CDR1 MNHEY, CDR2 SMNVEV (reference sequence).

The chain uses TRBV29-1 and TRBJ1-2, with D perhaps matching TRBD1 (5 bases). The V and J ends lost 3 bases and 0 bases respectively, with 14 bases between them. The germline CDR1 and CDR2 sequences are SQVTM and ANQGSEA. This CDR3 comprises 15 residues. CDR3: CSVESRALANYGYTF. Written as DNA, the CDR3 is TGCAGCGTTGAGTCCAGGGCCTTAGCTAACTATGGCTACACCTTC.

This clone was detected a few times. V is TRBV7-3 and J is TRBJ1-5; TRBD1 matches 10 bases. CDR1 SGHTA and CDR2 FQGTGA come from the germline V gene. This CDR3 region has 17 residues. V lost 1 base to trimming and J lost 3 bases; unmatched junction nucleotides: 6. The CDR3 region has the DNA TGTGCCAGCAGCTTAAAGACAGGGGGCTTCTTCAATCAGCCCCAGCATTTT. Its protein product is CASSLKTGGFFNQPQHF.

The chain employs TRBV5-1 and TRBJ1-4; 9 positions agree with TRBD1. This CDR3 spans 20 amino acids. Germline assignment: CDR1 SGHRS and CDR2 YFSETQ. The trim removed 6 bases at V and 6 bases at J, leaving 24 bases unmatched. As DNA, the CDR3 is TGCGCCAGCACCCAAGAGGGTGTGGGACAGGGTCTTTTTTGTGATGAAAAACTGTTTTTT. Protein sequence: CASTQEGVGQGLFCDEKLFF. Supplemented by reference TRBV5-1 and TRBJ1-4, the full variable domain reads KAGVTQTPRYLIKTRGQQVTLSCSPISGHRSVSWYQQTPGQGLQFLFEYFSETQRNKGNFPGRFSGRQFSNSRSEMNVSTLELGDSALYLCASTQEGVGQGLFCDEKLFFGSGTQLSVL.

This chain connects TRBV7-2 to TRBJ2-7; tentatively, D is TRBD2 (6 bases). CDR1 and CDR2 (germline): SGHTA, FQGNSA. The CDR3 extends over 13 amino acids. Trimming left V 5 bases short and J 5 bases short, with 13 bases between. CDR3 DNA sequence: TGTGCCAGCAGCCGCATTCCGGGGGACGAGCAGTACTTC. It encodes CASSRIPGDEQYF.

This clone has just one count. A read error may account for a junction end that differs from germline. The chain employs TRBV20-1 and TRBJ2-7; D perhaps matches TRBD1 (5 bases). This CDR3 contains 11 residues. Germline-derived CDR1 and CDR2 are DFQATT and SNEGSKA (reference sequence). The CDR3 DNA reads as TGCAGTGCCAGGGTGGTTTACGGGCAGTACTTC. Amino acids: CSARVVYGQYF.

This clone has a single count. This chain connects TRBV4-3 to TRBJ1-5; D unclear. Germline lookup yields CDR1 LGHNA and CDR2 YSLEER. The CDR3 length is 14 residues. V lost 1 base and J 3 bases, leaving 7 bases between the germline ends. The CDR3 spells CASSQVPDNQPQHF. CDR3 DNA sequence: TGCGCCAGCAGCCAAGTTCCAGACAATCAGCCCCAGCATTTT.

The J gene is TRBJ1-1, the V gene TRBV9, with TRBD1 identical over 10 bases. This CDR3 region has 16 residues. Germline CDR1 reads SGDLS; CDR2 reads YYNGEE. Unmatched junction bases numbered 10, after V lost 3 bases and J lost 5 bases. CDR3 in DNA: TGTGCCAGCAGCGCCACGACAGGGGGCAACGATACTGAAGCTTTCTTT. It encodes CASSATTGGNDTEAFF.

The table lists this clone with a few counts. DNA for the CDR3: TGTGCCTGGATCAGTGTCTACGAGCAGTACTTC. Encoded protein: CAWISVYEQYF. The chain recombines TRBV30 with TRBJ2-7; no clear D. CDR1 and CDR2 from the germline V gene are GTSNPN and SVGIG (reference sequence). The CDR3 covers 11 residues. Trimming removed 4 bases from V and 3 bases from J, with 7 bases in between.

The chain couples TRBV7-2 to TRBJ1-2, with 7 bases identical to TRBD1. The length of the CDR3 is 13 residues. The V and J ends lost 4 bases and 8 bases, in that order; junction bases with no gene match: 7. Germline values: CDR1 SGHTA, CDR2 FQGNSA. The CDR3 protein is CASSSTGPLGYTF. CDR3 nucleotides: TGTGCCAGCAGCTCGACAGGGCCTCTGGGCTACACCTTC. Full variable domain (outside the CDR3, taken from reference TRBV7-2 and TRBJ1-2): GAGVSQSPSNKVTEKGKDVELRCDPISGHTALYWYRQSLGQGLEFLIYFQGNSAPDKSGLPSDRFSAERTGGSVSTLTIQRTQQEDSAVYLCASSSTGPLGYTFGSGTRLTVV.

The rearrangement joins TRBV19 to TRBJ1-6; D is unresolved. Trimming took off 5 bases at V and 7 bases at J, with 18 bases between the two ends. The CDR3 is 16 amino acids. The germline gives CDR1 LNHDA, CDR2 SQIVND (reference sequence). CDR3 in amino acids: CASSFWPISPNSPLHF. The CDR3 DNA follows: TGTGCCAGTAGTTTCTGGCCGATCTCTCCAAATTCACCCCTCCACTTT.

The chain joins TRBV28 to TRBJ2-5; D perhaps matches TRBD1 (6 bases). The V end lost 7 bases, the J end lost 3 bases, and 18 bases lay between the germline ends. The CDR3 has 15 amino acids. Germline CDR1 reads MDHEN; CDR2 reads SYDVKM. This CDR3 reads CASNINRDVEETQYF. In DNA form, the CDR3 reads TGTGCCAGCAATATTAACAGGGACGTCGAAGAGACCCAGTACTTC.

This clone occurred a few times. CDR3 in DNA: TGTGCCAGCAGTTTAGGGGGGACCGGGACAGCTCTTGGCTACACCTTC. Translation: CASSLGGTGTALGYTF. The chain combines TRBV27 with TRBJ1-2, with 7 bases that match TRBD1. CDR1 is MNHEY, CDR2 SMNVEV, per germline (reference sequence). The CDR3 extends over 16 amino acids. Trimming at V came to 2 bases and at J to 7 bases, leaving 13 bases not matched to a gene.

In its sample, this clone was seen a few times. This chain connects TRBV12-5 to TRBJ2-7, with D possibly matching TRBD2 (6 bases). The germline CDR1 and CDR2 sequences are LGHNT and FRNRAP. The CDR3 is made up of 16 amino acids. The germline V and J ends were trimmed by 4 bases and 0 bases, with 16 bases remaining between them. The CDR3 sequence is CASGSWRGIPSYEQYF. The CDR3 DNA sequence: TGTGCTAGTGGTTCCTGGCGCGGGATCCCCTCCTACGAGCAGTACTTC.

Relative to its sample, this clone is medium-sized. This chain uses TRBV7-9 with TRBJ2-5, with a possible D match to TRBD1 (5 bases). V dropped 3 bases and J dropped 2 bases, with 16 bases sitting between them. Germline CDR1 SEHNR, CDR2 FQNEAQ (reference sequence). This CDR3 has 16 residues. As DNA, the CDR3 is TGTGCCAGCAGCTTTCTGTCAGGACATCCTCAAGAGACCCAGTACTTC. Protein: CASSFLSGHPQETQYF.

Sample share makes this clone medium-sized. The J gene is TRBJ2-7, the V gene TRBV9; 9 positions match TRBD2. This CDR3 has 14 amino acids. Germline CDR1 and CDR2: SGDLS and YYNGEE. With 4 bases clipped from V and 1 base from J, the junction kept 3 bases outside the gene matches. This CDR3 is CASSFSGGSYEQYF. The CDR3 DNA is TGTGCCAGCAGCTTTAGCGGGGGTTCCTACGAGCAGTACTTC.

This clone was observed a few times. The chain links TRBV27 to TRBJ2-2; 8 nucleotides align to TRBD2. Trimming at V came to 7 bases and at J to 3 bases, leaving 13 bases not matched to a gene. The CDR3 is 17 amino acids. Germline loops: CDR1 MNHEY, CDR2 SMNVEV (reference sequence). DNA for the CDR3: TGTGCCAGCACCTCCATCAGCGGGAGTGGCTACACCGGGGAGCTGTTTTTT. Translating gives CASTSISGSGYTGELFF.

V is TRBV27 and J is TRBJ2-7, with D perhaps TRBD1 (6 bases). CDR3 size: 16 residues. Germline V gene lookup returns CDR1 MNHEY and CDR2 SMNVEV (reference sequence). Trimming cost V 6 bases and J 2 bases, with 20 bases left between them. The CDR3 here is CASSRTPAGAPYEQYF. CDR3 DNA sequence: TGTGCCAGCAGCCGAACCCCGGCAGGGGCCCCCTACGAGCAGTACTTC.

The J gene is TRBJ1-2, the V gene TRBV4-1; unclear D gene. This CDR3 region has 14 residues. CDR1 MGHRA and CDR2 YSYEKL come from the germline V gene. Trimming took off 1 base at V and 4 bases at J, with 10 bases between the two ends. CDR3 region: CASSQGTIGYGYTF. CDR3 DNA sequence: TGCGCCAGCAGCCAAGGGACTATCGGCTATGGCTACACCTTC.

J is TRBJ1-2 and V is TRBV10-2; possible D gene TRBD1, 6 bases. This CDR3 contains 15 residues. The germline V gene encodes CDR1 WSHSY and CDR2 SAAADI. V was trimmed by 8 bases and J by 0 bases, leaving 16 bases between them. In DNA, the CDR3 is TGCGCCAGCGGGGTCGGGGGGCCTCCTAACTATGGCTACACCTTC. Protein sequence: CASGVGGPPNYGYTF.

This sequence joins TRBV5-4 and TRBJ2-3; 14 bases are a match to TRBD2. This CDR3 is 20 amino acids long. V lost 1 base to trimming and J lost 2 bases; unmatched junction nucleotides: 12. Looked up from germline, CDR1 is SGHNT and CDR2 is YYREEE (reference sequence). CDR3 in DNA: TGTGCCAGCAGCTTGTTTCACGGACTAGCGGGGGGTGTTGACACAGATACGCAGTATTTT. Translating it yields CASSLFHGLAGGVDTDTQYF.

CDR3 region: CASSLDPGLAGVGTYEQYF. The CDR3 coding sequence is TGTGCCAGCAGCTTAGACCCGGGACTAGCGGGAGTAGGGACCTACGAGCAGTACTTC. This chain uses TRBV7-9 with TRBJ2-7; 14 bases align to TRBD2. Trimming removed 1 base from V and 2 bases from J; junction bases left unmatched: 10. CDR3 size: 19 residues. The germline gives CDR1 SEHNR, CDR2 FQNEAQ (reference sequence).

The DNA for the CDR3 is TGCGCCAGCAGCTTCAGTTATACCCCCTACGAGCAGTACTTC. Translating gives CASSFSYTPYEQYF. This sequence joins TRBV5-1 and TRBJ2-7; D unresolved. CDR1 and CDR2 (germline): SGHRS, YFSETQ. Trimming removed 2 bases from V and 2 bases from J, with 11 bases in between. The CDR3 spans 14 residues. Variable domain in full (rest from reference TRBV5-1 and TRBJ2-7): KAGVTQTPRYLIKTRGQQVTLSCSPISGHRSVSWYQQTPGQGLQFLFEYFSETQRNKGNFPGRFSGRQFSNSRSEMNVSTLELGDSALYLCASSFSYTPYEQYFGPGTRLTVT.